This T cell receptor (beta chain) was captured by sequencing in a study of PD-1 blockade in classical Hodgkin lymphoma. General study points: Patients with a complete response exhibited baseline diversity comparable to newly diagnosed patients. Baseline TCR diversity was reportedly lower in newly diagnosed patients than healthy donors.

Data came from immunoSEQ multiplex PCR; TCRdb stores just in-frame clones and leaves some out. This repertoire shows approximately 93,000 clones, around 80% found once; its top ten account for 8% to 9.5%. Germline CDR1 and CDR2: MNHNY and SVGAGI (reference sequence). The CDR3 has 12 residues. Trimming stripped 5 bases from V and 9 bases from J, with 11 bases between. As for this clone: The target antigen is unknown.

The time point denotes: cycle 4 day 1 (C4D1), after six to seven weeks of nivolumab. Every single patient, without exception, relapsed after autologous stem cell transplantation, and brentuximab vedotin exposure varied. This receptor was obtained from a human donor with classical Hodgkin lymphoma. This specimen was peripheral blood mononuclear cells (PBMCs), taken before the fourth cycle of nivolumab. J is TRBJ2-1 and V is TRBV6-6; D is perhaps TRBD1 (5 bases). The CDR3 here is CASSPSGAEQFF. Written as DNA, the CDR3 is TGTGCCAGCAGTCCATCTGGGGCTGAGCAGTTCTTC.